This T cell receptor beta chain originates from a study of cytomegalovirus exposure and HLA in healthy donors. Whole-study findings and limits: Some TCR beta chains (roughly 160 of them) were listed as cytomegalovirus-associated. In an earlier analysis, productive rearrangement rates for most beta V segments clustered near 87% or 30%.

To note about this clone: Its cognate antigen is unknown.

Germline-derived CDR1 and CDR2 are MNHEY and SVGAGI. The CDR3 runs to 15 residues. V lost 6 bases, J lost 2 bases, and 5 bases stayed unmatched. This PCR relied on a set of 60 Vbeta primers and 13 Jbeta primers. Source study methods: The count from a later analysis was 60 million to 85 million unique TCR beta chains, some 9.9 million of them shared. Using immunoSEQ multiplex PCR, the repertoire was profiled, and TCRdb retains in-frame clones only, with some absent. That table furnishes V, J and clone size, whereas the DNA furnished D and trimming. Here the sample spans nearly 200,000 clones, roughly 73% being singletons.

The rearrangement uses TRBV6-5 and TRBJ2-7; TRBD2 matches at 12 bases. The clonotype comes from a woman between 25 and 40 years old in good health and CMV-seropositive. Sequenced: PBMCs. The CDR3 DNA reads TGTGCCAGCAGGGCGACTAGCGGGGGAGCCTACGAGCAGTACTTC. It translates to CASRATSGGAYEQYF.